This TCR beta chain was observed in a study of blood T cell repertoires in COVID-19. On the study more broadly: The United States, Italy and Spain were the sources of the acute and convalescent COVID-19 samples. PBMCs, B-cell-depleted T cells, or T cells provided the cDNA or gDNA that made up the material.

Sequenced by immunoSEQ multiplex PCR; TCRdb stores in-frame clones only, minus some. This sample yields tens of thousands of clones, of which about 77% are seen a single time; roughly 6.3% belongs to the top ten. J lost 6 bases, V lost 0 bases, and 6 bases had no gene match. Germline CDR1 and CDR2: SGHRS and YFSETQ. The CDR3 totals 15 residues. The chain uses TRBV5-1 and TRBJ2-7; 10 bases match TRBD2. The source of this sequence is a man aged 65-85 years with COVID-19, enrolled during active disease. Specimen: peripheral blood. The CDR3 loop reads CASSLGLAGDSEQYF. The DNA for the CDR3 is TGCGCCAGCAGCTTGGGCCTAGCGGGAGATTCCGAGCAGTACTTC.